Sequencing of this TCR beta chain was carried out in a study of cytomegalovirus exposure and HLA in healthy donors. Study-level points and caveats: The study put 160 or so TCR beta chains on its list as cytomegalovirus-associated. Sequencing likely generated an artifact that appeared as a cluster of highly shared sequence variants. Rare TCR sequences predominated, though certain public TCRs were found in many donors.

Every donor was a healthy person donating bone marrow. Both 60 Vbeta primers and 13 Jbeta primers went into the PCR. TCRdb keeps only in-frame clones here, not all; method: immunoSEQ multiplex PCR. The table records fewer than 250,000 clones, more than 70% of them present only once. The V end lost 0 bases, the J end lost 3 bases, and 12 bases lay between the germline ends. The CDR3 consists of 15 residues. Germline V gene data show CDR1 as LGHNA and CDR2 as YSLEER. A note on this clone: Its antigen is not identified.

The TCR sequence derives from a man aged 25-45 years in good health and CMV-seropositive. The chain is built from TRBV4-3 and TRBJ2-7, with a tentative D call TRBD1 (5 bases). The sequenced sample was PBMCs. The CDR3 sequence is CASSQERQGSYEQYF. CDR3 DNA sequence: TGCGCCAGCAGCCAAGAGCGTCAGGGCAGCTACGAGCAGTACTTC.